This TCR beta chain was identified during a study of patients and donors after allogeneic stem cell transplantation. This clonotype was seen only once. The CDR3 has 14 residues. From germline, CDR1 is KGHDR and CDR2 SFDVKD. Unmatched junction bases numbered 3, after V lost 1 base and J lost 7 bases. TCRdb reanalysed the RT-PCR reads using MiXCR and keeps one entry per CDR3 protein. The sample records 900,000 to 1,000,000 distinct CDR3 sequences, more than 15% being singletons. Sequences were obtained from blood, either unsorted or a sorted T cell fraction (not recorded which). The receptor was isolated from a human donor who was either an allogeneic HSCT recipient or a stem cell or donor lymphocyte infusion donor (not recorded which). It is not recorded whose cells these are; they may come from a transplant donor. The chain has TRBV24-1 and TRBJ2-1, with 7 bases matching TRBD1. The CDR3 here is CATSDFRTGNEQFF. The CDR3 nucleotides are TGTGCCACCAGTGATTTTAGGACAGGAAATGAGCAGTTCTTC.